This T cell receptor beta chain emerged from a study of blood T cell repertoires in COVID-19. Study information: From the United States, Italy and Spain came samples of acute and convalescent COVID-19. The cDNA or gDNA used as material had been derived from T cells, B-cell-depleted T cells, or PBMCs.

Methods used by the authors: Quantification of nucleated cells was approximated via reference gene primer amplification. Profiled with immunoSEQ multiplex PCR; TCRdb holds only in-frame clones, not every one. The V and J calls and clone size are taken from that table; D and trimming were inferred from the DNA. The table lists around 140,000 clones, 84% of them singletons. Everyone who took part was about 18 to 90 years old, and they came from about two dozen US areas. This clone was recorded only once. Germline CDR1 reads LGHDT; CDR2 reads YNNKEL (reference sequence). There are 14 residues in the CDR3. Trimming removed 1 base at V and 7 bases at J, with 11 bases between.

This TCR came from a woman aged 50 to 60 with acute COVID-19. The chain has TRBV3-1 (or the pseudogene TRBV3-2) and TRBJ1-5, with unresolved D. Sequencing was done on a sample of PBMCs or T cells enriched from blood (not recorded which). The CDR3 spells CASSQGSGGQPQHF. CDR3 nucleotide sequence: TGTGCCAGCAGCCAAGGATCGGGAGGGCAGCCCCAGCATTTT.